This T cell receptor (beta chain) came from a study of siplizumab effects on memory and regulatory T cells. The study, taken as a whole, reports: Siplizumab significantly reduced alloreactive sequences traceable to unstimulated CD4+ memory cells.

A few counts support this clone. What it binds is not known. The authors kept the mixed lymphocyte reaction cells in coculture at 37°C for approximately 6 days. CDR1 is SSHAT and CDR2 is FNYEAQ in the germline V gene (reference sequence). This CDR3 is 11 amino acids long. Sequenced by immunoSEQ multiplex PCR; TCRdb stores in-frame clones only, minus some. The data hold 9,900 or so clones, with over 40% observed a single time. The sample taken for sequencing was CFSE-low (dividing) CD8+ T cells sorted from an allogeneic mixed lymphocyte reaction. This receptor was identified in a human donor in good health; the cells came from an allogeneic mixed lymphocyte reaction. The rearrangement links TRBV7-7 to TRBJ2-7; D remains unclear. For the CDR3, the DNA is TGTTCTAAATCATCCGGGTACGAGCAGTACTTC. Its translation is CSKSSGYEQYF.